The 26 T cell receptor beta chains below all came from one sample that was sequenced in a study of blood T cells in healthy people across ages. The authors ran a second PCR of 7 to 11 cycles using a sample-barcoded 5' primer and a J-beta primer mix. A single record per CDR3 protein comes from TCRdb applying MiXCR to the 5' RACE reads. The sample records around 1,500,000 distinct CDR3 sequences, about 30% being singletons. Material: blood. These receptors were collected from a woman aged 25 to 39 in good health.

This rearrangement joins TRBV2 to TRBJ2-5; D gene unclear. The germline gives CDR1 SNHLY, CDR2 FYNNEI. V gave up 2 bases and J gave up 2 bases, with 12 bases separating them. CDR3 length: 15 amino acids. The CDR3 protein is CASSERWPKQETQYF. As DNA, the CDR3 is TGTGCCAGCAGTGAAAGGTGGCCAAAGCAAGAGACCCAGTACTTC. Using reference TRBV2 and TRBJ2-5 for the parts outside the CDR3, the full variable domain is EPEVTQTPSHQVTQMGQEVILRCVPISNHLYFYWYRQILGQKVEFLVSFYNNEISEKSEIFDDQFSVERPDGSNFTLKIRSTKLEDSAMYFCASSERWPKQETQYFGPGTRLLVL.

The chain uses TRBV27 and TRBJ2-1, with unresolved D. CDR3 size: 14 residues. Deletions cut 4 bases from V and 3 bases from J, with 10 bases between. Per the germline V gene, CDR1 is MNHEY and CDR2 is SMNVEV (reference sequence). The DNA for the CDR3 is TGTGCCAGCAGTTCCTCTATTTACTACAATGAGCAGTTCTTC. As protein: CASSSSIYYNEQFF.

Notes on this clonotype: This may come from a read error, since a much larger clone is one base off. The genes are TRBV20-1 and TRBJ2-7; the D gene is possibly TRBD1 (6 bases). Germline CDR1 and CDR2: DFQATT and SNEGSKA (reference sequence). V lost 6 bases, J lost 0 bases, and 15 bases lay in between. This CDR3 is 14 amino acids long. The CDR3 DNA reads as TGCAGTGCCACGAGACAGGTTAGCTCCTACGAGCAGTACGTC. It specifies CSATRQVSSYEQYV.

As to this clonotype: A read error may account for a junction end that differs from germline. The rearrangement uses TRBV7-9 and TRBJ1-4, with D perhaps TRBD1 (5 bases). The germline V gene encodes CDR1 SEHNR and CDR2 FQNEAQ (reference sequence). The CDR3 runs 15 residues. CDR3 sequence reads: CASSSPGPRNGKLFF. Here the CDR3 DNA reads TGTGCCAGCAGCTCACCGGGGCCCAGAAATGGAAAACTGTTTTTT.

This clonotype has just a few counts. The rearrangement uses TRBV7-9 and TRBJ1-1; possibly TRBD1 for D (5 bases). Germline loops: CDR1 SEHNR, CDR2 FQNEAQ (reference sequence). Trimming removed 6 bases at V and 3 bases at J, with 8 bases between. The CDR3 is made up of 12 amino acids. DNA of the CDR3: TGTGCCAGCAGATGGGGGGACACTGAAGCTTTCTTT. As protein: CASRWGDTEAFF.

This clonotype was observed a few times. This sequence joins TRBV12-3 or TRBV12-4 and TRBJ2-5, with D perhaps given as TRBD1 or TRBD2 (6 bases each). This CDR3 has 14 residues. Between the trimmed V and J ends, which lost 7 bases and 5 bases, there was a span of 17 bases. The CDR3 DNA reads TGTGCCAGCACCCAGGGGAGGCCAGGGGAGACCCAGTACTTC. As protein: CASTQGRPGETQYF.

The rearrangement uses TRBV10-1 and TRBJ2-1, with D tentatively TRBD2 (7 bases). The germline V gene has CDR1 WNHNN and CDR2 SYGVQD (reference sequence). V was clipped by 10 bases and J by 5 bases, with 24 bases between them. This CDR3 comprises 16 residues. CDR3 DNA: TGCGCCATCCTCCGGGGGGCTCATAACCCGGACAATGAGCAGTTCTTC. This encodes CAILRGAHNPDNEQFF.

In this sample, this clonotype turned up a few times. The V gene is TRBV20-1, the J gene TRBJ1-1, with D possibly being TRBD1 (6 bases). The germline gives CDR1 DFQATT, CDR2 SNEGSKA (reference sequence). V gave up 5 bases and J gave up 6 bases, with 19 bases separating them. This CDR3 has 14 residues. The CDR3 nucleotides read TGCAGTGCTTCCCCACGACAGGATTTCCCTGAAGCTTTCTTT. Amino acid sequence: CSASPRQDFPEAFF.

This clonotype occurred a few times. CDR3 DNA: TGCAGCTTCACAGGGTTGGTCAACACTGAAGCTTTCTTT. Protein: CSFTGLVNTEAFF. J is TRBJ1-1 and V is TRBV20-1, with a tentative D call TRBD1 (6 bases). This CDR3 is 13 amino acids long. The germline V gene has CDR1 DFQATT and CDR2 SNEGSKA (reference sequence).

Comment on this clonotype: It may be a read error: a sequence one base away is much more abundant. V gene TRBV7-9 combines with J gene TRBJ2-3; TRBD1 matches at 7 bases. CDR3 length equals 15 residues. Germline assignment: CDR1 SEHNR and CDR2 FQNEAQ (reference sequence). Trimming cost V 7 bases and J 3 bases; bases outside gene matches: 10. The CDR3 spells CASKSDRSGTDTQYF. CDR3 DNA sequence: TGTGCCAGCAAATCGGACAGGTCCGGAACAGATACGCAGTATTTT.

This clonotype showed up many times. The chain links TRBV12-5 to TRBJ1-2; D not resolved. V was trimmed by 6 bases and J by 4 bases, leaving 12 bases between them. Germline V gives CDR1 LGHNT, CDR2 FRNRAP. The CDR3 has 13 amino acids. The CDR3 nucleotides are TGTGCTAGTGGGCAAGGCTTGGGCTATGGCTACACCTTC. It specifies CASGQGLGYGYTF.

The chain joins TRBV4-1 to TRBJ2-7, with D unresolved. The CDR3 loop spans 16 amino acids. CDR1 and CDR2 from the germline V gene are MGHRA and YSYEKL. V lost 1 base and J lost 7, with 20 bases in between. CDR3 coding DNA: TGCGCCAGCAGCCAAGTGAAGGGCCCCGAAAGGTGGGAGCAGTACTTC. It translates to CASSQVKGPERWEQYF.

This clonotype has ten or more counts. The chain combines TRBV11-3 with TRBJ2-3; 8 bases map to TRBD2. J lost 2 bases, V lost 3 bases, and 7 bases had no gene match. The CDR3 extends over 16 amino acids. Germline V gene lookup returns CDR1 SGHNT and CDR2 YENEEA. CDR3 loop: CASSLGLDWSTDTQYF. The CDR3 bases are TGTGCCAGCAGCTTGGGACTAGATTGGTCCACAGATACGCAGTATTTT.

In this sample, this clonotype turned up a few times. V gene TRBV9 combines with J gene TRBJ1-2; no clear D gene. Trimming stripped 1 base from V and 2 bases from J, with 6 bases between. The CDR3 sequence is 13 residues long. Germline CDR1 is SGDLS and CDR2 is YYNGEE. CDR3: CASSVTVNYGYTF. The CDR3 coding sequence is TGTGCCAGCAGCGTAACGGTAAACTATGGCTACACCTTC.

This clonotype was picked up many times. This chain links TRBV29-1 with TRBJ2-4, with D possibly being TRBD2 (5 bases). The CDR3 runs to 14 residues. From germline, CDR1 is SQVTM and CDR2 ANQGSEA. Between the trimmed V and J ends, which lost 4 bases and 0 bases, there was a span of 10 bases. The CDR3 DNA follows: TGCAGCGTTGGTGGGAGACTAGCCAAAAACATTCAGTACTTC. The encoded protein is CSVGGRLAKNIQYF.

This clonotype was seen repeatedly, ten times or more. This rearrangement joins TRBV6-5 to TRBJ1-2; D gene uncertain. This CDR3 contains 13 residues. Germline CDR1 is MNHEY and CDR2 is SVGAGI. V lost 2 bases, J lost 8 bases, and 12 bases lay in between. CDR3 DNA sequence: TGTGCCAGCAGTTACGGTACCCCGAGGGGCTACACCTTC. It is translated as CASSYGTPRGYTF.

The chain recombines TRBV5-1 with TRBJ1-2; TRBD1 matches at 12 bases. The V segment lost 5 bases and the J segment 7 bases; nucleotides outside the gene matches: 9. The germline gives CDR1 SGHRS, CDR2 YFSETQ. CDR3 length: 15 residues. The CDR3 loop is CASSLPGQGAGGYTF. In DNA, the CDR3 is TGCGCCAGCAGTTTGCCGGGACAGGGGGCCGGTGGCTACACCTTC. Filled out from reference TRBV5-1 and TRBJ1-2, the complete variable domain reads KAGVTQTPRYLIKTRGQQVTLSCSPISGHRSVSWYQQTPGQGLQFLFEYFSETQRNKGNFPGRFSGRQFSNSRSEMNVSTLELGDSALYLCASSLPGQGAGGYTFGSGTRLTVV.

This clonotype was detected only a few times. CDR3 nucleotides: TGTGCCAGCAGCTCCGGGACACTACTCTCCTACAATGAGCAGTTCTTC. It codes for CASSSGTLLSYNEQFF. This chain uses TRBV5-4 with TRBJ2-1, with D perhaps TRBD1 (6 bases). V was trimmed by 3 bases and J by 0 bases, leaving 13 bases between them. Germline V gene lookup returns CDR1 SGHNT and CDR2 YYREEE (reference sequence). This CDR3 spans 16 amino acids.

This clonotype has a handful of counts. This chain uses TRBV4-1 with TRBJ2-1; D possibly corresponds to TRBD1 (5 bases). V gave up 0 bases and J gave up 2 bases, with 8 bases separating them. The CDR3 sequence is 15 residues long. Germline lookup yields CDR1 MGHRA and CDR2 YSYEKL. Here the CDR3 DNA reads TGCGCCAGCAGCCAAGAGGACAATCCCTACAATGAGCAGTTCTTC. Translated: CASSQEDNPYNEQFF.

This CDR3 reads CSVLQGTTEAFF. CDR3 coding DNA: TGCAGCGTCCTCCAAGGAACAACTGAAGCTTTCTTT. The V and J genes are TRBV29-1 and TRBJ1-1; D gene unclear. The CDR3 spans 12 residues. The germline gives CDR1 SQVTM, CDR2 ANQGSEA. V shed 6 bases and J shed 5 bases, with 13 bases lying between them. Full variable domain (missing parts from reference TRBV29-1 and TRBJ1-1): SAVISQKPSRDICQRGTSLTIQCQVDSQVTMMFWYRQQPGQSLTLIATANQGSEATYESGFVIDKFPISRPNLTFSTLTVSNMSPEDSSIYLCSVLQGTTEAFFGQGTRLTVV.

Only a few counts were recorded for this clonotype. The V call is TRBV15, the J call TRBJ1-1; TRBD1 matches 9 bases. The CDR3 consists of 18 residues. Germline values: CDR1 LNHNV, CDR2 YYDKDF (reference sequence). The ends lost 4 bases at V and 2 bases at J; junction bases unmatched: 14. This CDR3 is CATSTRIADRGHNTEAFF. The CDR3 DNA follows: TGTGCCACCAGCACAAGGATCGCGGACAGGGGTCATAACACTGAAGCTTTCTTT. Drawing the rest from reference TRBV15 and TRBJ1-1, the complete variable domain is DAMVIQNPRYQVTQFGKPVTLSCSQTLNHNVMYWYQQKSSQAPKLLFHYYDKDFNNEADTPDNFQSRRPNTSFCFLDIRSPGLGDTAMYLCATSTRIADRGHNTEAFFGQGTRLTVV.

The sample holds many counts of this clonotype. The chain links TRBV11-3 to TRBJ2-1; D is tentatively TRBD1 or TRBD2 (7 bases each). V shed 4 bases and J shed 8 bases, with 15 bases lying between them. This CDR3 region has 14 residues. Germline values: CDR1 SGHNT, CDR2 YENEEA. This chain's CDR3 is CASSSIRGGHEQFF. CDR3 in DNA: TGTGCCAGCAGCTCTATCAGGGGGGGTCATGAGCAGTTCTTC.

A remark on this clonotype: Being one base from a much bigger clone, this may be a read error. This chain joins TRBV20-1 and TRBJ2-3; 8 nucleotides line up with TRBD2. Looked up from germline, CDR1 is DFQATT and CDR2 is SNEGSKA (reference sequence). The CDR3 has 14 amino acids. Trimming removed 5 bases from V and 0 bases from J; junction bases left unmatched: 4. CDR3 loop: CSARLATSTDTQYF. CDR3 in DNA: TGCAGTGCTCGACTAGCGACTAGCACAGATACGCAGTATTTT.

In this sample, this clonotype turned up many times. This sequence joins TRBV2 and TRBJ1-4; D uncertain. Between the trimmed V and J ends, which lost 7 bases and 8 bases, there was a span of 11 bases. The CDR3 has 12 residues. Germline CDR1 SNHLY, CDR2 FYNNEI. The CDR3 loop is CASNSEEEKLFF. The CDR3 DNA sequence: TGTGCCAGCAACAGCGAGGAGGAAAAACTGTTTTTT.

The chain has TRBV6-6 and TRBJ1-5, with 9 bases fitting TRBD1. The germline V gene encodes CDR1 MNHNY and CDR2 SVGAGI (reference sequence). This CDR3 has 16 amino acids. The V gene end was trimmed by 1 base and the J gene end by 5 bases; junction bases not matched to a gene: 6. The CDR3: CASSYWRQGVDQPQHF. CDR3 in DNA: TGTGCCAGCAGTTACTGGCGACAGGGGGTTGATCAGCCCCAGCATTTT.

This clonotype was seen a handful of times. V is TRBV9 and J is TRBJ1-3; the D is unclear. Germline CDR1 is SGDLS and CDR2 is YYNGEE. This CDR3 has 13 residues. V shed 3 bases and J shed 0 bases, with 4 bases lying between them. CDR3 sequence reads: CASSDNSGNTIYF. The CDR3 coding sequence is TGTGCCAGCAGCGACAACTCTGGAAACACCATATATTTT.